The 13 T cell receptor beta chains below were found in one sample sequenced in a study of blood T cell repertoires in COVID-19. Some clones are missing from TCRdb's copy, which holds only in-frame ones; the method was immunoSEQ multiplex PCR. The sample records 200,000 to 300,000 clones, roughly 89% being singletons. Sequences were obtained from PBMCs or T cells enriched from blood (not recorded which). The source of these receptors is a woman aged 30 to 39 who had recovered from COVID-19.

In DNA, the CDR3 is TGTGCCAGCAGCATGAACGGAATAGCGGTCGGCAAGCAGTACTTC. Encoded protein: CASSMNGIAVGKQYF. The gene calls are TRBV7-2 and TRBJ2-7; maybe TRBD2 (6 bases). This CDR3 region has 15 residues. The germline gives CDR1 SGHTA, CDR2 FQGNSA. V lost 5 bases and J lost 8, with 22 bases in between.

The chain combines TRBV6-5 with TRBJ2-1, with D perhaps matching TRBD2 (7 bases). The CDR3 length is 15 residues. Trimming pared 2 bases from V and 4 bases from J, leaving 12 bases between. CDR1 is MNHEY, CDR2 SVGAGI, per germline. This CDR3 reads CASSYEAGTYNEQFF. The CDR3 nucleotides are TGTGCCAGCAGTTACGAAGCGGGGACATACAATGAGCAGTTCTTC.

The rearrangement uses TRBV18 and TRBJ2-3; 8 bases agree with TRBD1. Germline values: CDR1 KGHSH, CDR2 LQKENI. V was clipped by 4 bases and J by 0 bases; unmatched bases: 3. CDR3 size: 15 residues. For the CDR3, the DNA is TGTGCCAGCTCACAGGGACAGGTTAGCACAGATACGCAGTATTTT. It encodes CASSQGQVSTDTQYF.

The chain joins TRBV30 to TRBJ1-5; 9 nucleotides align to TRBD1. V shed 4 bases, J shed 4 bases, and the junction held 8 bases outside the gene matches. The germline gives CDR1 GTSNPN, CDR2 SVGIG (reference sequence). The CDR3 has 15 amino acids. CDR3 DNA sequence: TGTGCCTGGAATAACCGGGACAGGGATAATCAGCCCCAGCATTTT. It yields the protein CAWNNRDRDNQPQHF. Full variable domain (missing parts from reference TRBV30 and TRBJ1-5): SQTIHQWPATLVQPVGSPLSLECTVEGTSNPNLYWYRQAAGRGLQLLFYSVGIGQISSEVPQNLSASRPQDRQFILSSKKLLLSDSGFYLCAWNNRDRDNQPQHFGDGTRLSIL.

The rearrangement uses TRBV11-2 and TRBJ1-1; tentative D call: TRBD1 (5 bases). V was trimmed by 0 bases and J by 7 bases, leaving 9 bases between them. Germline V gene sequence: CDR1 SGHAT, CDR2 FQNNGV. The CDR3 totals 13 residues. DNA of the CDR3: TGTGCCAGCAGCTTAGACAGGGATCTTGAAGCTTTCTTT. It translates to CASSLDRDLEAFF.

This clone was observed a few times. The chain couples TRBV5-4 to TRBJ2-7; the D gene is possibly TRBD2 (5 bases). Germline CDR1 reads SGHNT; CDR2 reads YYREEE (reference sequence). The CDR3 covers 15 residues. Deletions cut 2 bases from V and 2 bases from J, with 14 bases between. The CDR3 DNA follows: TGTGCCAGCAGCTTTGATGGGAGTCTTGCCTACGAGCAGTACTTC. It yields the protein CASSFDGSLAYEQYF.

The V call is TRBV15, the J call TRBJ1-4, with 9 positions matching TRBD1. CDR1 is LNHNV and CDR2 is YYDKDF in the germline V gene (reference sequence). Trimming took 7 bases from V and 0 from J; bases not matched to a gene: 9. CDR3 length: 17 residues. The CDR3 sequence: CATNKPRQGATNEKLFF. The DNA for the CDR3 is TGTGCCACCAACAAGCCCAGACAGGGGGCAACTAATGAAAAACTGTTTTTT.

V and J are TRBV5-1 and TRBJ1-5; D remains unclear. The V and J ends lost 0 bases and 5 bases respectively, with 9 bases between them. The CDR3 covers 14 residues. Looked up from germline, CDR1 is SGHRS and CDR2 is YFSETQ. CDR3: CASSLEGSDQPQHF. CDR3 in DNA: TGCGCCAGCAGCTTGGAAGGGAGCGATCAGCCCCAGCATTTT.

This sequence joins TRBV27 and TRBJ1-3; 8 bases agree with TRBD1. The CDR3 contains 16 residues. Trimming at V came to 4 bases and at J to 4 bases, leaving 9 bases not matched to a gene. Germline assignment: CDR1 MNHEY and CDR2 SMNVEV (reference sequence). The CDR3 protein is CASSSQGGQGGNTIYF. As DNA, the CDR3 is TGTGCCAGCAGTTCACAGGGGGGGCAGGGAGGAAACACCATATATTTT.

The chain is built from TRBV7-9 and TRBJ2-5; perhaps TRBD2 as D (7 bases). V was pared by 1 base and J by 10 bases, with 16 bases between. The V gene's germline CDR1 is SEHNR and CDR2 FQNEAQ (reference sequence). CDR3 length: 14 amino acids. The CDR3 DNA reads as TGTGCCAGCAGCTTAGGAGGGGGGGCCGCGGACCAGTACTTC. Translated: CASSLGGGAADQYF.

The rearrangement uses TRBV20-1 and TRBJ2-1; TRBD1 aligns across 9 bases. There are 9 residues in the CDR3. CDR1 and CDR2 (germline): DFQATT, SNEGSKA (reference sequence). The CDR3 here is CSWGTGPFF. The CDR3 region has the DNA TGCTCTTGGGGGACAGGGCCCTTCTTC.

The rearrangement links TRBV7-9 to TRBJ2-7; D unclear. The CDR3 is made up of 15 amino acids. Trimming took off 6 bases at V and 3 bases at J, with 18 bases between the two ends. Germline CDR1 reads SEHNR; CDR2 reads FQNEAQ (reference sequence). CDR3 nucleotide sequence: TGTGCCAGCAGTTCCGACACCCTAACTTTCTACGAGCAGTACTTC. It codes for CASSSDTLTFYEQYF.

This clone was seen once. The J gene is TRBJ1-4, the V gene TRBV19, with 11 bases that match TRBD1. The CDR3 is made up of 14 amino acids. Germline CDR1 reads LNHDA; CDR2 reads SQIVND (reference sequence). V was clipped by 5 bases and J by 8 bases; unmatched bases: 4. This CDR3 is CASSSDRGREKLFF. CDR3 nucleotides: TGTGCCAGTAGTTCGGACAGGGGGCGCGAAAAACTGTTTTTT.